These 17 T cell receptor beta chains share one sample of origin, sequenced in a study of shared clonotypes between healthy human individuals. Produced via immunoSEQ multiplex PCR; TCRdb's table is partial and in-frame only. The sample comprises about 610,000 clones, almost 97% of which are singletons, and roughly 0.055% rests with the top ten. Material: naive CD4+ T cells sorted from blood. Subset in this sample: CD45RA+ positively selected. The receptors were gathered from a woman in her thirties in good health.

This clone was recorded once. The genes are TRBV14 and TRBJ1-1, with D unresolved. This CDR3 region has 16 residues. Trimming cost V 4 bases and J 1 base, with 16 bases left between them. The germline V gene has CDR1 SGHDN and CDR2 FVKESK. The CDR3 nucleotides read TGTGCCAGCAGCCCTATAGGACGGGTCGAGAACACTGAAGCTTTCTTT. This sequence encodes CASSPIGRVENTEAFF.

The CDR3 loop is CASSFQPLSGTGRNEQFF. Written as DNA, the CDR3 is TGTGCCAGCAGCTTTCAGCCCCTTTCCGGGACAGGCCGCAATGAGCAGTTCTTC. The chain employs TRBV5-5 and TRBJ2-1; the match to TRBD1 covers 8 bases. The CDR3 sequence is 18 residues long. The germline CDR1 and CDR2 sequences are SGHKS and YYEKEE (reference sequence). With V trimmed by 2 bases and J by 6 bases, 16 bases remained unmatched.

J is TRBJ2-7 and V is TRBV7-9; TRBD2 matches at 8 bases. The CDR3 extends over 12 amino acids. Looked up from germline, CDR1 is SEHNR and CDR2 is FQNEAQ (reference sequence). The J segment lost 10 bases and the V segment lost 8 bases, leaving 10 bases of the junction unmatched. CDR3: CASGASGPTQYF. As DNA, the CDR3 is TGTGCCAGCGGGGCTAGCGGGCCGACTCAGTACTTC.

The CDR3 DNA reads as TGTGCCAGTAGCGCAGACAGGTTATCCTACAATGAGCAGTTCTTC. Its protein product is CASSADRLSYNEQFF. The chain couples TRBV19 to TRBJ2-1; the D gene is possibly TRBD1 (6 bases). V shed 6 bases and J shed 1 base, with 13 bases lying between them. The V gene's germline CDR1 is LNHDA and CDR2 SQIVND (reference sequence). This CDR3 is built from 15 residues.

The chain recombines TRBV15 with TRBJ2-7, with D possibly TRBD1 on 6 matching bases. The CDR3 is 19 residues long. The germline gives CDR1 LNHNV, CDR2 YYDKDF (reference sequence). Trimming pared 0 bases from V and 0 bases from J, leaving 21 bases between. The CDR3 spells CATSRDQVFGTLVSYEQYF. CDR3 nucleotide sequence: TGTGCCACCAGCAGAGATCAAGTTTTCGGGACACTAGTCTCCTACGAGCAGTACTTC.

This clone was seen only once. V is TRBV9 and J is TRBJ2-2; the match to TRBD2 covers 10 bases. The germline V gene encodes CDR1 SGDLS and CDR2 YYNGEE. Trimming cost V 0 bases and J 4 bases; bases outside gene matches: 6. This CDR3 spans 17 amino acids. For the CDR3, the DNA is TGTGCCAGCAGCGTAGGGCTAGCGGGAGCCGGCACCGGGGAGCTGTTTTTT. This sequence encodes CASSVGLAGAGTGELFF.

The chain joins TRBV5-1 to TRBJ1-1, with D possibly matching TRBD1 (6 bases). The CDR3 consists of 13 residues. Germline V lookup: CDR1 SGHRS, CDR2 YFSETQ. Trimming pared 4 bases from V and 5 bases from J, leaving 12 bases between. The CDR3 spells CASSLADRTEAFF. The DNA of the CDR3 is TGCGCCAGCAGCCTAGCGGACAGAACTGAAGCTTTCTTT.

This sequence joins TRBV5-5 and TRBJ1-1; D is unclear. The CDR3 runs to 15 residues. Trimming stripped 4 bases from V and 0 bases from J, with 13 bases between. Germline V gene sequence: CDR1 SGHKS, CDR2 YYEKEE (reference sequence). The CDR3 reads CASSPRQNMNTEAFF. DNA of the CDR3: TGTGCCAGCAGCCCGCGACAAAACATGAACACTGAAGCTTTCTTT.

The rearrangement uses TRBV27 and TRBJ2-7; a weak D match, TRBD2 (6 bases). Germline CDR1 MNHEY, CDR2 SMNVEV (reference sequence). The CDR3 spans 16 residues. V dropped 2 bases and J dropped 5 bases, with 19 bases sitting between them. The DNA for the CDR3 is TGTGCCAGCAGTTTAAGGCCTAGCGCGAACCACAACGAGCAGTACTTC. Translation: CASSLRPSANHNEQYF.

V gene TRBV28 combines with J gene TRBJ2-1; 7 bases are a match to TRBD2. CDR3 length: 15 residues. Unmatched junction bases numbered 3, after V lost 2 bases and J lost 2 bases. Germline V gene lookup returns CDR1 MDHEN and CDR2 SYDVKM. DNA of the CDR3: TGTGCCAGCAGTTTAAGTGGGAGGGCCTACAATGAGCAGTTCTTC. This codes for CASSLSGRAYNEQFF.

V is TRBV28 and J is TRBJ2-5; D possibly corresponds to TRBD1 (5 bases). The J call may be in error: the DNA end matches TRBJ2-7 better. Germline V gives CDR1 MDHEN, CDR2 SYDVKM. The CDR3 covers 16 residues. CDR3 coding DNA: TGTGCCAGCAGTTTCTTTGGGGCGACGCAAACCTACGAGCAGTACTTC. This translates into CASSFFGATQTYEQYF.

The V call is TRBV5-1, the J call TRBJ2-3; a weak D match, TRBD1 (7 bases). Germline loops: CDR1 SGHRS, CDR2 YFSETQ. This CDR3 region has 12 residues. V lost 2 bases to trimming and J lost 10 bases, with 11 bases between them. The CDR3 here is CASSFDREAQYF. CDR3 coding DNA: TGCGCCAGCAGCTTCGACAGGGAGGCGCAGTATTTT.

V is TRBV28 and J is TRBJ1-5; D gene unclear. Trimming took 6 bases from V and 0 from J, leaving 12 bases between them. CDR1 MDHEN and CDR2 SYDVKM come from the germline V gene. The CDR3 spans 15 residues. The CDR3 nucleotides are TGTGCCAGCAGCCTACAGCTTTATAGCAATCAGCCCCAGCATTTT. Amino acids: CASSLQLYSNQPQHF.

Of note for this clone: The same CDR3 arises from other DNA sequences in this sample as well. V gene TRBV28 combines with J gene TRBJ1-1; a possible D gene is TRBD1 (5 bases). The germline V gene encodes CDR1 MDHEN and CDR2 SYDVKM. Trimming cost V 2 bases and J 5 bases, with 6 bases left between them. The CDR3 totals 12 residues. In DNA form, the CDR3 reads TGTGCCAGCAGTTTACAGGGAACTGAAGCTTTCTTT. This sequence encodes CASSLQGTEAFF.

The V call is TRBV19, the J call TRBJ1-5; 7 bases match TRBD1. Per the germline V gene, CDR1 is LNHDA and CDR2 is SQIVND (reference sequence). The J segment lost 4 bases and the V segment lost 4 bases, leaving 10 bases of the junction unmatched. The CDR3 consists of 16 residues. CDR3 DNA sequence: TGTGCCAGTAGTAAAGGGGCAGGGGGAAAGAATCAGCCCCAGCATTTT. It yields the protein CASSKGAGGKNQPQHF.

This rearrangement joins TRBV11-2 to TRBJ2-7, with 10 bases that match TRBD2. The CDR3 has 16 residues. The V and J ends lost 3 bases and 3 bases, in that order; junction bases with no gene match: 8. Germline CDR1 is SGHAT and CDR2 is FQNNGV. The CDR3 spells CASSFIASGSVYEQYF. As DNA, the CDR3 is TGTGCCAGCAGCTTTATAGCTAGCGGGAGTGTCTACGAGCAGTACTTC. Full variable domain (remainder filled in from reference TRBV11-2 and TRBJ2-7): EAGVAQSPRYKIIEKRQSVAFWCNPISGHATLYWYQQILGQGPKLLIQFQNNGVVDDSQLPKDRFSAERLKGVDSTLKIQPAKLEDSAVYLCASSFIASGSVYEQYFGPGTRLTVT.

CDR3 DNA sequence: TGTGCCAGCAGTCTATACGACATCAACTATGGCTACACCTTC. This gives the protein CASSLYDINYGYTF. The chain links TRBV28 to TRBJ1-2; no firm D call. V gave up 5 bases and J gave up 2 bases, with 12 bases separating them. Germline CDR1 MDHEN, CDR2 SYDVKM. This CDR3 is 14 amino acids long.